This T cell receptor (beta chain) was sequenced during a study of cytomegalovirus exposure and HLA in healthy donors. Study information: Tens of millions of unique TCRs, all from HLA-typed donors, were included in an early release of the data.

Study findings and constraints: The study carried out a later analysis of TCR beta sequences. It associated approximately 17,000 of them with specific HLA alleles at a false discovery rate of 0.05. Looking again later, the authors saw that most CMV-associated TCR beta chains seemed HLA-restricted.

The PCR contained 60 Vbeta and 13 Jbeta primers. TCRdb keeps only in-frame clones here, not all; method: immunoSEQ multiplex PCR. The data show 100,000 to 150,000 clones, about 84% seen once. The table lists this clone with a few counts. What it binds is unknown. This CDR3 region has 15 residues. From germline, CDR1 is LNHDA and CDR2 SQIVND (reference sequence). V shed 6 bases and J shed 1 base, with 13 bases lying between them. V is TRBV19 and J is TRBJ1-5, with D possibly TRBD1 on 6 matching bases. This receptor was taken from a man younger than 35 in good health and CMV-seropositive. Source material: PBMCs. The CDR3 sequence is CASSRPRGSNQPQHF. DNA of the CDR3: TGTGCCAGTAGCCGTCCCAGGGGAAGCAATCAGCCCCAGCATTTT. Supplemented by reference TRBV19 and TRBJ1-5, the full variable domain reads DGGITQSPKYLFRKEGQNVTLSCEQNLNHDAMYWYRQDPGQGLRLIYYSQIVNDFQKGDIAEGYSVSREKKESFPLTVTSAQKNPTAFYLCASSRPRGSNQPQHFGDGTRLSIL.